These 30 T cell receptor beta chains were sequenced from one sample in a study of response to subunit inactivated influenza vaccine. TCRdb redid the calling of the RT-PCR reads with MiXCR, one entry per CDR3 protein. The sample includes more than 450,000 distinct CDR3 sequences, 10% to 15% of them seen just once. The sequenced sample was PBMCs from blood, obtained on the day of vaccination. The receptor source for this set is a man aged 50 to 60 who received an inactivated influenza vaccine.

This clonotype was counted ten times or more. The V call is TRBV28, the J call TRBJ2-1, with D perhaps TRBD1 (6 bases). The germline V gene encodes CDR1 MDHEN and CDR2 SYDVKM. This CDR3 has 16 amino acids. V was clipped by 5 bases and J by 0 bases, with 14 bases between them. Written as DNA, the CDR3 is TGTGCCAGCAGTACCCTCGCAGGGGTCTCCTACAATGAGCAGTTCTTC. Amino acid sequence: CASSTLAGVSYNEQFF.

The chain combines TRBV7-2 with TRBJ2-7, with a tentative D call TRBD2 (5 bases). Looked up from germline, CDR1 is SGHTA and CDR2 is FQGNSA. CDR3 length equals 13 residues. V lost 1 base and J lost 6, with 10 bases in between. The CDR3 DNA reads as TGTGCCAGCAGCTTAGGTGGCGGGCCCGAGCAGTACTTC. It yields the protein CASSLGGGPEQYF.

The genes are TRBV5-1 and TRBJ2-1; TRBD1 matches 12 bases. This CDR3 region has 16 residues. V gave up 3 bases and J gave up 6 bases; unmatched junction bases: 7. Germline V gene sequence: CDR1 SGHRS, CDR2 YFSETQ. CDR3 in DNA: TGCGCCAGCAGCTCCCCCCTGGGACAGGGGGCCAATGAGCAGTTCTTC. Its protein product is CASSSPLGQGANEQFF.

This clonotype has a count of ten or more. V gene TRBV5-5 combines with J gene TRBJ2-3; D assignment may be TRBD1 or TRBD2 (5 bases each). Germline lookup yields CDR1 SGHKS and CDR2 YYEKEE (reference sequence). Trimming took off 1 base at V and 6 bases at J, with 9 bases between the two ends. This CDR3 has 13 amino acids. This CDR3 reads CASSLQGEDTQYF. The CDR3 DNA sequence: TGTGCCAGCAGCTTGCAGGGAGAGGATACGCAGTATTTT. Full variable domain (missing parts from reference TRBV5-5 and TRBJ2-3): DAGVTQSPTHLIKTRGQQVTLRCSPISGHKSVSWYQQVLGQGPQFIFQYYEKEERGRGNFPDRFSARQFPNYSSELNVNALLLGDSALYLCASSLQGEDTQYFGPGTRLTVL.

This clonotype showed up many times. The chain links TRBV20-1 to TRBJ2-1, with 8 bases matching TRBD1. Germline-derived CDR1 and CDR2 are DFQATT and SNEGSKA (reference sequence). The V and J ends lost 7 bases and 1 base, in that order; junction bases with no gene match: 6. This CDR3 comprises 14 residues. The CDR3 reads CSGGGQVSYNEQFF. The CDR3 nucleotides read TGCAGTGGAGGGGGACAGGTGTCCTACAATGAGCAGTTCTTC.

The sample holds a few counts of this clonotype. V and J are TRBV7-2 and TRBJ1-1, with 7 nucleotides matching TRBD1. This CDR3 is built from 14 residues. Trimming took 2 bases from V and 3 from J; bases not matched to a gene: 3. Germline loops: CDR1 SGHTA, CDR2 FQGNSA. CDR3 DNA sequence: TGTGCCAGCAGCTTACATCAGGGGGACACTGAAGCTTTCTTT. Its translation is CASSLHQGDTEAFF.

This clonotype was seen many times. The chain links TRBV12-3 or TRBV12-4 to TRBJ1-6; D remains ambiguous. The CDR3 is 14 amino acids. V gave up 3 bases and J gave up 5 bases, with 8 bases separating them. This CDR3 reads CASSLSGNNSPLHF. DNA for the CDR3: TGTGCCAGCAGTTTGTCGGGGAATAATTCACCCCTCCACTTT.

V gene TRBV12-3 or TRBV12-4 combines with J gene TRBJ2-7; the D call may be TRBD1 or TRBD2 (5 bases each). The CDR3 covers 15 residues. The germline V and J ends were trimmed by 5 bases and 0 bases, with 14 bases remaining between them. The CDR3 is CASSPTPGRSYEQYF. CDR3 nucleotide sequence: TGTGCCAGCAGTCCCACACCGGGGCGCTCCTACGAGCAGTACTTC.

V gene TRBV5-5 combines with J gene TRBJ2-5; possibly TRBD1 for D (7 bases). Trimming removed 0 bases at V and 2 bases at J, with 17 bases between. The CDR3 runs 17 residues. Germline V gene sequence: CDR1 SGHKS, CDR2 YYEKEE (reference sequence). This CDR3 reads CASSLAARAGGQETQYF. The CDR3 DNA follows: TGTGCCAGCAGCTTGGCCGCGAGGGCAGGGGGGCAAGAGACCCAGTACTTC.

This clonotype was seen ten or more times. The chain links TRBV11-2 to TRBJ2-1, with 8 bases identical to TRBD2. CDR3 length equals 15 residues. Trimming cost V 5 bases and J 8 bases; bases outside gene matches: 11. In germline, CDR1 is SGHAT, CDR2 FQNNGV. CDR3 sequence: CASSPIAGPRDEQFF. CDR3 DNA: TGTGCCAGCAGCCCTATAGCGGGACCGCGGGATGAGCAGTTCTTC.

This clonotype has a handful of counts. This rearrangement joins TRBV4-1 to TRBJ2-1; D is unclear. Germline CDR1 is MGHRA and CDR2 is YSYEKL. Trimming shortened V by 1 base and J by 0 bases, and 7 bases separated the two germline ends. The CDR3 consists of 15 residues. CDR3 sequence reads: CASSQVESSYNEQFF. In DNA form, the CDR3 reads TGCGCCAGCAGCCAAGTGGAGAGCTCCTACAATGAGCAGTTCTTC.

This clonotype came up a few times. The chain joins TRBV7-9 to TRBJ2-5; 12 bases are shared with TRBD2. The CDR3 has 16 amino acids. CDR1 SEHNR and CDR2 FQNEAQ come from the germline V gene (reference sequence). V gave up 5 bases and J gave up 2 bases; unmatched junction bases: 6. DNA for the CDR3: TGTGCCAGCAGCCCAAGGACTAGCGGGGTTCAAGAGACCCAGTACTTC. This sequence encodes CASSPRTSGVQETQYF.

J is TRBJ2-3 and V is TRBV5-1; D assignment may be TRBD1 or TRBD2 (5 bases each). With 4 bases removed from V and 0 bases from J, the gap between germline ends came to 15 bases. Germline CDR1 reads SGHRS; CDR2 reads YFSETQ. The CDR3 is 16 residues long. CDR3 bases: TGCGCCAGCAGCCCTCGCCCAGGGACGAGCACAGATACGCAGTATTTT. Translation gives CASSPRPGTSTDTQYF.

The chain couples TRBV7-6 to TRBJ2-1, with D hard to call. The length of the CDR3 is 14 residues. The germline V and J ends were trimmed by 4 bases and 0 bases, with 7 bases remaining between them. Germline CDR1 reads SGHVS; CDR2 reads FNYEAQ. Here the CDR3 DNA reads TGTGCCAGCAGCTCTAGGAGCTCCTACAATGAGCAGTTCTTC. It specifies CASSSRSSYNEQFF.

This chain uses TRBV7-2 with TRBJ2-7; 10 bases map to TRBD1. The ends lost 1 base at V and 4 bases at J; junction bases unmatched: 4. The CDR3 runs to 15 residues. The germline gives CDR1 SGHTA, CDR2 FQGNSA. The CDR3 nucleotides read TGTGCCAGCAGCTTAGTTGCGGGACAGGGGTACGAGCAGTACTTC. Amino acid sequence: CASSLVAGQGYEQYF.

The table lists this clonotype with many counts. V gene TRBV29-1 combines with J gene TRBJ2-5, with 9 bases identical to TRBD2. The V segment lost 3 bases and the J segment 5 bases; nucleotides outside the gene matches: 4. Germline loops: CDR1 SQVTM, CDR2 ANQGSEA. There are 13 residues in the CDR3. The CDR3 nucleotides are TGCAGCGTTGATGCGGGAGGGTTCGAGACCCAGTACTTC. Its translation is CSVDAGGFETQYF.

This clonotype was counted a few times. The chain couples TRBV3-1 to TRBJ2-1, with TRBD1 matching over 12 bases. V trimming: 1 base; J trimming: 6 bases; junction bases outside the gene matches: 4. CDR3 size: 16 residues. Per germline, CDR1 LGHDT and CDR2 YNNKEL (reference sequence). The CDR3, as DNA: TGTGCCAGCAGCCAAGCCGGGACAGGGGGCTTCAATGAGCAGTTCTTC. Encoded protein: CASSQAGTGGFNEQFF.

This chain joins TRBV7-6 and TRBJ2-5; 10 bases agree with TRBD2. Per the germline V gene, CDR1 is SGHVS and CDR2 is FNYEAQ. CDR3 length equals 14 residues. V lost 5 bases to trimming and J lost 7 bases; unmatched junction nucleotides: 7. CDR3 region: CASSRAGGPGTQYF. The DNA of the CDR3 is TGTGCCAGCAGCAGAGCGGGGGGGCCGGGGACCCAGTACTTC.

The chain joins TRBV29-1 to TRBJ2-7; D not certain. The germline CDR1 and CDR2 sequences are SQVTM and ANQGSEA. The V gene lost 2 bases and the J gene lost 4 bases, with 18 bases spanning the gap. The CDR3 is 15 amino acids. In nucleotides, the CDR3 is TGCAGCGTTGAACCCTGTCAGCTCAGAAGGTACGAGCAGTACTTC. It yields the protein CSVEPCQLRRYEQYF.

With regard to this clonotype: A junction end diverges from the germline sequence, so it may reflect a read error. The V and J genes are TRBV6-2 or TRBV6-3 and TRBJ2-1, with D perhaps assigned TRBD1 or TRBD2 (5 bases each). Germline values: CDR1 MNHEY, CDR2 SVGEGT. The CDR3 spans 14 residues. CDR3 residues: CASSYPEGTNKQFF. DNA of the CDR3: TGTGCCAGCAGTTACCCCGAAGGGACCAATAAGCAGTTCTTC.

The rearrangement uses TRBV30 and TRBJ2-1; perhaps TRBD2 as D (6 bases). V lost 3 bases and J lost 15, with 15 bases in between. The CDR3 spans 11 residues. CDR1 GTSNPN and CDR2 SVGIG come from the germline V gene (reference sequence). CDR3 sequence: CAWRGDAGPFF. CDR3 in DNA: TGTGCCTGGAGGGGGGACGCGGGACCGTTCTTC.

This clonotype was recorded at least ten times. V and J are TRBV5-1 and TRBJ2-4; 8 bases agree with TRBD1. Looked up from germline, CDR1 is SGHRS and CDR2 is YFSETQ. This CDR3 spans 15 amino acids. The V gene end was trimmed by 4 bases and the J gene end by 0 bases; junction bases not matched to a gene: 3. This CDR3 reads CASSVGQGAKNIQYF. The CDR3, as DNA: TGCGCCAGCAGCGTAGGACAGGGAGCCAAAAACATTCAGTACTTC.

This clonotype was observed a few times. V gene TRBV9 combines with J gene TRBJ2-1; 8 bases match TRBD2. Unmatched junction bases numbered 16, after V lost 4 bases and J lost 10 bases. Germline V gene data show CDR1 as SGDLS and CDR2 as YYNGEE. The CDR3 covers 16 residues. For the CDR3, the DNA is TGTGCCAGCAGCCCCAGGACTAGCAATGGAATCAAAGAGCAGTTCTTC. The encoded protein is CASSPRTSNGIKEQFF.

The chain uses TRBV20-1 and TRBJ2-1; D unclear. The CDR3 spans 15 residues. V lost 0 bases and J lost 1, with 10 bases in between. CDR1 is DFQATT and CDR2 is SNEGSKA in the germline V gene (reference sequence). CDR3 loop: CSARDRIGSYNEQFF. The DNA for the CDR3 is TGCAGTGCTAGAGATCGGATCGGGTCCTACAATGAGCAGTTCTTC.

This clonotype was detected a few times. The chain has TRBV4-2 and TRBJ2-4; no clear D. Germline assignment: CDR1 LGHNA and CDR2 YNFKEQ. V dropped 0 bases and J dropped 0 bases, with 6 bases sitting between them. The CDR3 has 15 amino acids. The CDR3 region has the DNA TGTGCCAGCAGCCAAGACCAGCTAGCCAAAAACATTCAGTACTTC. Protein product: CASSQDQLAKNIQYF.

This clonotype occurred a few times. The gene calls are TRBV27 and TRBJ2-7; 7 bases are shared with TRBD1. V lost 5 bases to trimming and J lost 2 bases; unmatched junction nucleotides: 6. Germline assignment: CDR1 MNHEY and CDR2 SMNVEV (reference sequence). This CDR3 contains 14 residues. The CDR3 nucleotides read TGTGCCAGCAGTATCGGGACAGCTACCTACGAGCAGTACTTC. Translated: CASSIGTATYEQYF.

This clonotype was seen only once. The genes are TRBV18 and TRBJ2-1; tentative D call: TRBD2 (6 bases). CDR3 length: 15 amino acids. Germline assignment: CDR1 KGHSH and CDR2 LQKENI. V lost 2 bases and J lost 4, with 12 bases in between. The CDR3 reads CASSPSDYLYNEQFF. The CDR3 DNA follows: TGTGCCAGCTCACCATCGGACTACCTATACAATGAGCAGTTCTTC.

This clonotype was counted only a few times. The chain carries TRBV20-1 and TRBJ2-3; 10 bases map to TRBD1. Germline loops: CDR1 DFQATT, CDR2 SNEGSKA (reference sequence). This CDR3 comprises 14 residues. V trimming: 6 bases; J trimming: 3 bases; junction bases outside the gene matches: 6. The CDR3 nucleotides read TGCAGTGCAGGCAGGGACAGGGGAACAGATACGCAGTATTTT. It specifies CSAGRDRGTDTQYF.

This clonotype has at least ten counts. The chain is built from TRBV29-1 and TRBJ2-3; TRBD1 agrees at 8 bases. The CDR3 is made up of 14 amino acids. CDR1 and CDR2 (germline): SQVTM, ANQGSEA. J gave up 5 bases and V 8 bases, and 12 bases lay outside the gene matches. The CDR3 sequence: CSLRGPSLGDTQYF. The CDR3 DNA is TGCAGCCTCAGGGGGCCCTCGTTGGGAGATACGCAGTATTTT.

This clonotype has a handful of counts. This rearrangement joins TRBV12-3 or TRBV12-4 to TRBJ1-1, with a tentative D call TRBD1 (6 bases). Trimming cost V 6 bases and J 7 bases, with 12 bases left between them. The CDR3 contains 12 residues. CDR3 loop: CASSMDSDEAFF. CDR3 in DNA: TGTGCCAGCAGCATGGACAGCGATGAAGCTTTCTTT.